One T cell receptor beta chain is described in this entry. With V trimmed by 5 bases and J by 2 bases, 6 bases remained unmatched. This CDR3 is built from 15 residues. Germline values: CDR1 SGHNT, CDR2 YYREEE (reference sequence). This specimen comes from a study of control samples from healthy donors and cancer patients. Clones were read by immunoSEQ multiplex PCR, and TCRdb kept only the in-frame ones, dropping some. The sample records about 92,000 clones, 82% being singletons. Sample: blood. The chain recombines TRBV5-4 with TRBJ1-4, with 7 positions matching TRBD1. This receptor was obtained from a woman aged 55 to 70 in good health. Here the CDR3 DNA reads TGTGCCAGCAGTGATACAGGGGCGACTAATGAAAAACTGTTTTTT. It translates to CASSDTGATNEKLFF.